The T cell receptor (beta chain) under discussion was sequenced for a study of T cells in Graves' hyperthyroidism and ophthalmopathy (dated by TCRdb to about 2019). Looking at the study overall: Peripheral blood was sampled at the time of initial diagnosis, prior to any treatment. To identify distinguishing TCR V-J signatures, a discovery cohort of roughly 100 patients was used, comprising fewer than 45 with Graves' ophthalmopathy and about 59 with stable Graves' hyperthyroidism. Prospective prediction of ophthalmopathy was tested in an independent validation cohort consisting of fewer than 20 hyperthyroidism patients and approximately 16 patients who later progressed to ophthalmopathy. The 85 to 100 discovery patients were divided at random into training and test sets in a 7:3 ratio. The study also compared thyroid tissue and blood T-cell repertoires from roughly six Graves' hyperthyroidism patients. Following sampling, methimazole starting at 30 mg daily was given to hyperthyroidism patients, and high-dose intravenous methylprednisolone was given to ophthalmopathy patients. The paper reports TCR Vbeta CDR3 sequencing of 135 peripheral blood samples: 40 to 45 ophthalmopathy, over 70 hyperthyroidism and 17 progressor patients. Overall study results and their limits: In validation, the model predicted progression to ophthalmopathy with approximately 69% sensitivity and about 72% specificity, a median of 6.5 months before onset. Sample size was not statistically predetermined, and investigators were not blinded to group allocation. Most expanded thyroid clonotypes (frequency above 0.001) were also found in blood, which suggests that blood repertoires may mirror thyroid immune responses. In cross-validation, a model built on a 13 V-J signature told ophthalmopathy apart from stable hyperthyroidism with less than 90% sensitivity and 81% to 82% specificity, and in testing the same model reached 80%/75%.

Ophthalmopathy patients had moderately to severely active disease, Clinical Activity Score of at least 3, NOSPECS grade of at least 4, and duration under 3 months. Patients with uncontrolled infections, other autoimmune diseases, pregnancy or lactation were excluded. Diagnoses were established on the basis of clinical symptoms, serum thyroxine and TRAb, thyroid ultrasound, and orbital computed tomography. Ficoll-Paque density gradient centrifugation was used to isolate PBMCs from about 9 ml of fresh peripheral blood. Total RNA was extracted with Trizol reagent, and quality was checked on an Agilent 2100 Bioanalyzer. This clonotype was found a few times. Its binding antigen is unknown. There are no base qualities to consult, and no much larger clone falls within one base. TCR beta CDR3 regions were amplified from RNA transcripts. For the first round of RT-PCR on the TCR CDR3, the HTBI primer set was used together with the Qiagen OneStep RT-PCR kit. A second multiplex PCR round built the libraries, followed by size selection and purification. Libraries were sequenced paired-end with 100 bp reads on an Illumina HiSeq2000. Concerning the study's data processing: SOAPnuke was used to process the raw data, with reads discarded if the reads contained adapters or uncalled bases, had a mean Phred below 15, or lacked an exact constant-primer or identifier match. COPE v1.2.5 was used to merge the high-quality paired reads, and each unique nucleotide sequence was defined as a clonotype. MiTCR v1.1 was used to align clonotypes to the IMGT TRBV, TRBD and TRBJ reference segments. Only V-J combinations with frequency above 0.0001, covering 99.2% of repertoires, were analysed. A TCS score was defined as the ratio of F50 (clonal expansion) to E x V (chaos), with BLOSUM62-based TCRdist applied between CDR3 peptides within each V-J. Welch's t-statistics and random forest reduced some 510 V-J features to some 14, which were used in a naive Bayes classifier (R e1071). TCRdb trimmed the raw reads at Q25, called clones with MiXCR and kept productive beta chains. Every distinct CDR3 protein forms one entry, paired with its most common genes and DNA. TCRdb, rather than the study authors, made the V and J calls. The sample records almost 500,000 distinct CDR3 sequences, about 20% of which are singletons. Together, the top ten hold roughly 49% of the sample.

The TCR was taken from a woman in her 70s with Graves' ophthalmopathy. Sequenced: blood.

For the CDR3, the sequence is CAISGTGVNTEAFF. The nucleotide sequence is TGTGCCATCAGTGGGACAGGGGTGAACACTGAAGCTTTCTTT. The rearranged segments are TRBV10-3 and TRBJ1-1, with 9 bases matching TRBD1. Trimmed from V: 4 bases; trimmed from J: 0 bases; junction bases lacking a gene match: 0. Its CDR3 holds 14 amino acids, cysteine through phenylalanine. Only the CDR3 portion is preserved as DNA: 42 bases, with reading frame beginning at the first base. The germline V gene provides CDR1 ENHRY and CDR2 SYGVKD.